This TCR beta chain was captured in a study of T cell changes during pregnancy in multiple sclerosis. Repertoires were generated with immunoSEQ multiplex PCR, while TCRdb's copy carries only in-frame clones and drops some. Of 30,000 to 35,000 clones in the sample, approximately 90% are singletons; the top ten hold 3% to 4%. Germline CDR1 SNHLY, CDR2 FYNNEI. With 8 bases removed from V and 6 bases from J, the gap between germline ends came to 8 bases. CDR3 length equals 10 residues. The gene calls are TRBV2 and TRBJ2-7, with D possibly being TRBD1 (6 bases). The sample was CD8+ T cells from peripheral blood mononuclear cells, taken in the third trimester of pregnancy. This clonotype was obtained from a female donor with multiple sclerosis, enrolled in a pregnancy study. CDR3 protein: CASAGVEQYF. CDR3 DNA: TGTGCCAGCGCAGGGGTCGAGCAGTACTTC. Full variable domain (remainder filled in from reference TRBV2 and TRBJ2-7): EPEVTQTPSHQVTQMGQEVILRCVPISNHLYFYWYRQILGQKVEFLVSFYNNEISEKSEIFDDQFSVERPDGSNFTLKIRSTKLEDSAMYFCASAGVEQYFGPGTRLTVT.